Below are 32 T cell receptor beta chains sequenced from a single sample in a study of T cells in Graves' hyperthyroidism and ophthalmopathy (dated by TCRdb to the late 2010s). Library preparation was by multiplex PCR. Sequencer: Illumina HiSeq 2000. TCR beta CDR3 regions were amplified from RNA transcripts. The first round of RT-PCR for the TCR CDR3 was performed with the HTBI primer set and the Qiagen OneStep RT-PCR kit. TCRdb trimmed public reads at Q25 via fastp, called clones via MiXCR and kept in-frame beta chains. Entries are consolidated by CDR3 protein sequence, retaining the most common genes and DNA. For this sample the table gives hundreds of thousands of distinct CDR3 sequences, of which approximately 20% were detected only once. Clones ranked in the top ten supply about 3.5% of the sample. The source material was blood. These receptors all come from a woman aged 18-35 years with Graves' hyperthyroidism.

The table lists this clonotype with many counts. The chain combines TRBV6-1 with TRBJ1-5; no firm D call. V lost 2 bases and J lost 4, with 3 bases in between. The V gene's germline CDR1 is MNHNS and CDR2 SASEGT. The CDR3 runs 12 residues. CDR3 nucleotides: TGTGCCAGCAGTGAAAGGAATCAGCCCCAGCATTTT. It encodes CASSERNQPQHF.

The table lists this clonotype with many counts. The rearrangement links TRBV11-2 to TRBJ2-2, with 10 bases fitting TRBD2. The trim removed 6 bases at V and 2 bases at J, leaving 6 bases unmatched. Germline V lookup: CDR1 SGHAT, CDR2 FQNNGV. The CDR3 runs 16 residues. The CDR3, as DNA: TGTGCCAGCAGAAATAGCGGGGGGCTCAACACCGGGGAGCTGTTTTTT. Translating it yields CASRNSGGLNTGELFF. Full variable domain (outside the CDR3, taken from reference TRBV11-2 and TRBJ2-2): EAGVAQSPRYKIIEKRQSVAFWCNPISGHATLYWYQQILGQGPKLLIQFQNNGVVDDSQLPKDRFSAERLKGVDSTLKIQPAKLEDSAVYLCASRNSGGLNTGELFFGEGSRLTVL.

This clonotype was counted many times. V is TRBV4-1 and J is TRBJ1-2; 9 nucleotides align to TRBD1. Trimming at V came to 3 bases and at J to 0 bases, leaving 5 bases not matched to a gene. The CDR3 sequence is 16 residues long. Germline CDR1 is MGHRA and CDR2 is YSYEKL. CDR3 loop: CASSHPRDRANYGYTF. The CDR3 DNA reads as TGCGCCAGCAGCCATCCGCGGGACAGGGCTAACTATGGCTACACCTTC.

This clonotype has ten or more counts. This rearrangement joins TRBV5-6 to TRBJ1-5; perhaps TRBD1 as D (6 bases). The CDR3 contains 17 residues. Germline V gives CDR1 SGHDT, CDR2 YYEEEE. The V end was cut by 1 base, the J end by 0 bases, with 14 bases between. CDR3 sequence reads: CASSLFRDTSSNQPQHF. For the CDR3, the DNA is TGTGCCAGCAGCTTGTTCCGGGACACCTCTAGCAATCAGCCCCAGCATTTT.

This clonotype has ten or more counts. The chain is built from TRBV6-1 and TRBJ2-5; TRBD2 is a possible D gene (7 bases). Germline V lookup: CDR1 MNHNS, CDR2 SASEGT. The V and J ends lost 11 bases and 7 bases respectively, with 20 bases between them. CDR3 length: 13 amino acids. The chain's CDR3 is CAGGATRWGTQYF. The CDR3 region has the DNA TGTGCCGGGGGGGCCACTCGATGGGGGACCCAGTACTTC.

This clonotype has more than one count but fewer than ten. This CDR3 is CASSQLGWTGGPYEQYF. The CDR3 DNA follows: TGTGCCAGCAGCCAACTTGGTTGGACAGGGGGCCCCTACGAGCAGTACTTC. The chain links TRBV5-6 to TRBJ2-7, with 11 bases that match TRBD1. CDR1 and CDR2 from the germline V gene are SGHDT and YYEEEE. The junction had 11 bases not matched to a gene; V was cut back by 4 bases and J by 2 bases. CDR3 length equals 17 residues.

At least ten counts were recorded for this clonotype. At one end the junction does not follow the germline gene, possibly because of a read error. This rearrangement joins TRBV6-5 to TRBJ1-6, with 8 nucleotides matching TRBD1. Germline loops: CDR1 MNHEY, CDR2 SVGAGI. This CDR3 region has 15 residues. As DNA, the CDR3 is TGTGTCAGCAGTTACTCCGGACAGGGTGATTCACCCCTCCACTTT. Amino acids: CVSSYSGQGDSPLHF.

This chain links TRBV6-2 or TRBV6-3 with TRBJ1-3; TRBD1 matches at 7 bases. After removal of 6 bases from V and 3 bases from J, the junction contained 11 bases not matched to a gene. The CDR3 has 16 residues. Per germline, CDR1 MNHEY and CDR2 SVGEGT. CDR3 in amino acids: CASSRGRGRNGNTIYF. DNA for the CDR3: TGTGCCAGCAGCCGCGGCAGGGGGAGAAATGGAAACACCATATATTTT.

This clonotype was detected many times. The chain is built from TRBV7-8 and TRBJ2-3; weak D call: TRBD1 (6 bases). The V gene's germline CDR1 is SGHVS and CDR2 FQNEAQ. This CDR3 region has 14 residues. Trimming removed 5 bases from V and 2 bases from J, with 11 bases in between. This CDR3 is CASSMGQITDTQYF. Written as DNA, the CDR3 is TGTGCCAGCAGCATGGGACAAATCACAGATACGCAGTATTTT.

The chain uses TRBV19 and TRBJ1-5, with 11 positions matching TRBD1. J was trimmed by 6 bases and V by 2 bases; bases with no gene match: 6. CDR3 length equals 16 residues. Germline CDR1 LNHDA, CDR2 SQIVND (reference sequence). The CDR3 sequence is CASSISGTGGVQPQHF. CDR3 bases: TGTGCCAGTAGTATATCCGGGACAGGGGGGGTTCAGCCCCAGCATTTT.

On this clonotype: Relative to the germline gene, one junction end is altered; a read error may explain this. The gene calls are TRBV29-1 and TRBJ2-5; D not resolved. This CDR3 region has 13 residues. Germline V lookup: CDR1 SQVTM, CDR2 ANQGSEA. CDR3 region: CSVESRNQETQYF. The CDR3 region has the DNA TGCAGCGTTGAGTCCAGGAACCAAGAGACCCAATACTTC.

The genes are TRBV6-1 and TRBJ1-2; tentative D call: TRBD1 (5 bases). The CDR3 is made up of 14 amino acids. Germline CDR1 MNHNS, CDR2 SASEGT. The ends were cut back, 0 bases at V and 3 bases at J, with 8 bases in the middle. CDR3 coding DNA: TGTGCCAGCAGTGAAGCTGGGGGATACTATGGCTACACCTTC. It codes for CASSEAGGYYGYTF.

The count of this clonotype is one. In DNA, the CDR3 is TGTGCCAGCAGTGAGGCAGTAAACACTGAAGCTTTCTTT. Translating it yields CASSEAVNTEAFF. The chain employs TRBV6-1 and TRBJ1-1; D not resolved. There are 13 residues in the CDR3. Germline V gene lookup returns CDR1 MNHNS and CDR2 SASEGT. Deletions cut 3 bases from V and 2 bases from J, with 7 bases between.

This clonotype was detected many times. This sequence joins TRBV11-1 and TRBJ1-2, with D hard to call. The V gene's germline CDR1 is SGHAT and CDR2 FQDESV (reference sequence). This CDR3 contains 15 residues. V was cut by 6 bases and J by 6 bases, with 20 bases left in between. In nucleotides, the CDR3 is TGTGCCAGCAGTCTTCGGGGTCTTCTCGCCGATGGCTACACCTTC. Translated, it gives CASSLRGLLADGYTF.

This clonotype has at least ten counts. The CDR3 DNA is TGCGCCAGCAGCCAGGGAAGACAGGGGACAGCTTTCTTT. It yields the protein CASSQGRQGTAFF. The rearrangement links TRBV4-1 to TRBJ1-1, with 8 bases identical to TRBD1. V lost 3 bases, J lost 10 bases, and 7 bases stayed unmatched. This CDR3 is built from 13 residues. Germline V lookup: CDR1 MGHRA, CDR2 YSYEKL.

In DNA, the CDR3 is TGTGCCAGCAGTCCGGGGGGGCGAGCAGATACGCAGTATTTT. The encoded protein is CASSPGGRADTQYF. This chain uses TRBV6-1 with TRBJ2-3; 8 bases line up with TRBD2. Germline V CDR1 and CDR2: MNHNS, SASEGT. V shed 5 bases and J 4 bases; nucleotides not matched to a gene: 5. CDR3 size: 14 residues.

This clonotype was detected many times. The chain's CDR3 is CASSLPGTAYYEQYF. The DNA for the CDR3 is TGTGCCAGCAGTTTGCCCGGGACAGCTTACTACGAGCAGTACTTC. This chain connects TRBV27 to TRBJ2-7; 7 bases agree with TRBD1. CDR1 is MNHEY, CDR2 SMNVEV, per germline (reference sequence). This CDR3 is built from 15 residues. V was pared by 3 bases and J by 3 bases, with 8 bases of the junction left unmatched.

This clonotype was detected ten times or more. The genes are TRBV12-5 and TRBJ2-7; D is possibly TRBD1 or TRBD2 (6 bases each). Trimming took 3 bases from V and 6 from J, leaving 18 bases between them. Per germline, CDR1 LGHNT and CDR2 FRNRAP. The CDR3 is 15 amino acids. CDR3 in amino acids: CASGLDRGAPGEQYF. CDR3 in DNA: TGTGCTAGTGGTTTAGATAGGGGGGCCCCCGGCGAGCAGTACTTC. Combining the CDR3 with reference TRBV12-5 and TRBJ2-7 gives the whole variable domain DARVTQTPRHKVTEMGQEVTMRCQPILGHNTVFWYRQTMMQGLELLAYFRNRAPLDDSGMPKDRFSAEMPDATLATLKIQPSEPRDSAVYFCASGLDRGAPGEQYFGPGTRLTVT.

This clonotype was seen many times. The rearrangement uses TRBV20-1 and TRBJ1-1, with no clear D. CDR1 and CDR2 from the germline V gene are DFQATT and SNEGSKA (reference sequence). CDR3 size: 10 residues. V shed 1 base and J shed 8 bases, with 5 bases lying between them. DNA for the CDR3: TGCAGTGCTAGAGGCTTGGAAGCTTTCTTT. Translated: CSARGLEAFF.

This clonotype was picked up many times. The rearrangement joins TRBV7-8 to TRBJ1-1, with unresolved D. CDR3 size: 15 residues. Trimming took 1 base from V and 0 from J, leaving 9 bases between them. The germline CDR1 and CDR2 sequences are SGHVS and FQNEAQ. The CDR3 spells CASSLERAVNTEAFF. Written as DNA, the CDR3 is TGTGCCAGCAGCTTAGAGAGGGCCGTGAACACTGAAGCTTTCTTT.

In its sample, this clonotype was seen many times. This sequence joins TRBV7-9 and TRBJ2-7, with D perhaps assigned TRBD1 or TRBD2 (6 bases each). The CDR3 is 13 residues long. From germline, CDR1 is SEHNR and CDR2 FQNEAQ (reference sequence). V shed 4 bases and J shed 6 bases, with 13 bases lying between them. CDR3 in DNA: TGTGCCAGCAGCTGGGGGGCCGGGGGCGAGCAGTACTTC. Its protein product is CASSWGAGGEQYF.

This clonotype was detected ten times or more. The chain is built from TRBV19 and TRBJ1-1; the D gene is possibly TRBD1 (6 bases). Trimming removed 4 bases from V and 2 bases from J, with 17 bases in between. Germline lookup yields CDR1 LNHDA and CDR2 SQIVND (reference sequence). This CDR3 is built from 16 residues. CDR3 loop: CASSTEFRGLNTEAFF. CDR3 nucleotide sequence: TGTGCCAGTAGTACAGAATTCAGGGGCCTAAACACTGAAGCTTTCTTT.

The CDR3 is CASSPGPQNTGELFF. The CDR3 DNA reads TGCGCCAGCAGCCCGGGACCCCAGAACACCGGGGAGCTGTTTTTT. The genes are TRBV5-1 and TRBJ2-2; D is possibly TRBD1 or TRBD2 (5 bases each). The V end lost 4 bases, the J end lost 1 base, and 11 bases lay between the germline ends. The CDR3 is 15 residues long. CDR1 and CDR2 from the germline V gene are SGHRS and YFSETQ.

The table lists this clonotype with many counts. The chain has TRBV19 and TRBJ1-1; D is perhaps TRBD1 (6 bases). V was clipped by 10 bases and J by 4 bases, with 19 bases between them. Germline V gene lookup returns CDR1 LNHDA and CDR2 SQIVND (reference sequence). This CDR3 spans 14 amino acids. This chain's CDR3 is CATWGRGAPTEAFF. The DNA of the CDR3 is TGTGCCACCTGGGGCAGGGGAGCACCCACTGAAGCTTTCTTT.

This clonotype was detected many times. V gene TRBV6-5 combines with J gene TRBJ2-5; TRBD2 aligns across 8 bases. The CDR3 runs 18 residues. Germline V gene data show CDR1 as MNHEY and CDR2 as SVGAGI. Unmatched junction bases numbered 14, after V lost 0 bases and J lost 5 bases. CDR3 DNA: TGTGCCAGCAGTTACTCGAGTCGCAGCGGGGGAGTGGGGGAGACCCAGTACTTC. Translation gives CASSYSSRSGGVGETQYF.

This clonotype was seen repeatedly, ten times or more. The V call is TRBV28, the J call TRBJ1-5; D unresolved. The germline V and J ends were trimmed by 6 bases and 0 bases, with 12 bases remaining between them. The germline V gene has CDR1 MDHEN and CDR2 SYDVKM. The CDR3 length is 15 residues. In DNA, the CDR3 is TGTGCCAGCAGCACAGACAACTATAGCAATCAGCCCCAGCATTTT. Amino acids: CASSTDNYSNQPQHF.

Many counts were recorded for this clonotype. The chain combines TRBV12-3 or TRBV12-4 with TRBJ1-1; 7 nucleotides align to TRBD1. The J segment lost 1 base and the V segment lost 5 bases, leaving 7 bases of the junction unmatched. There are 15 residues in the CDR3. The CDR3 DNA is TGTGCCAGCAGTGCGACGACAGGGTCGAACACTGAAGCTTTCTTT. Its protein product is CASSATTGSNTEAFF.

This clonotype was recorded at least ten times. V usage is TRBV12-3 or TRBV12-4 and J usage is TRBJ2-7; D gene ambiguous. V shed 2 bases and J shed 0 bases, with 8 bases lying between them. The CDR3 is made up of 14 amino acids. The CDR3 loop reads CASSLYLDSYEQYF. DNA for the CDR3: TGTGCCAGCAGTTTATACTTAGACTCCTACGAGCAGTACTTC.

This clonotype came up many times. The CDR3 nucleotides read TGCGCCAGCAAGCCCACCTACATCTCTAGCGGGGGGACGTACGAGCAGTACTTC. This gives the protein CASKPTYISSGGTYEQYF. This chain uses TRBV5-1 with TRBJ2-7; TRBD2 aligns across 11 bases. The CDR3 totals 18 residues. The junction had 18 bases not matched to a gene; V was cut back by 6 bases and J by 4 bases. Germline lookup yields CDR1 SGHRS and CDR2 YFSETQ.

This clonotype was detected many times. The chain combines TRBV4-2 with TRBJ2-6, with D perhaps matching TRBD2 (5 bases). This CDR3 spans 16 amino acids. The ends were cut back, 0 bases at V and 2 bases at J, with 8 bases in the middle. The V gene's germline CDR1 is LGHNA and CDR2 YNFKEQ. CDR3 bases: TGTGCCAGCAGCCAAGATCAAGCGGCTGGGGCCAACGTCCTGACTTTC. This gives the protein CASSQDQAAGANVLTF.

This clonotype was seen ten or more times. The chain carries TRBV5-5 and TRBJ1-2, with TRBD1 as a possible D gene (6 bases). The CDR3 totals 14 residues. Germline loops: CDR1 SGHKS, CDR2 YYEKEE (reference sequence). Trimming shortened V by 4 bases and J by 5 bases, and 15 bases separated the two germline ends. The CDR3 sequence: CASSLLGQLYGYTF. CDR3 nucleotides: TGTGCCAGCAGCCTACTCGGACAGCTATATGGCTACACCTTC.

This clonotype came up many times. This sequence joins TRBV15 and TRBJ2-7, with D hard to call. V was trimmed by 0 bases and J by 3 bases, leaving 15 bases between them. Germline V lookup: CDR1 LNHNV, CDR2 YYDKDF (reference sequence). There are 16 residues in the CDR3. In DNA form, the CDR3 reads TGTGCCACCAGCAGAGATTACGGTGGGCAGATCTACGAGCAGTACTTC. This translates into CATSRDYGGQIYEQYF.